The clone carrying this TCR beta chain qualifies as medium-sized. The antigen is undetermined. This CDR3 has 16 amino acids. The germline V gene has CDR1 MGHRA and CDR2 YSYEKL. V shed 0 bases and J shed 1 base, with 13 bases lying between them. The data were taken from a study of OX40 agonist ivuxolimab in advanced cancers. Study at large: An anti-OX40 (CD134) antibody with agonistic activity, ivuxolimab, was administered to patients.

Sequencing used immunoSEQ multiplex PCR; TCRdb keeps in-frame clones, though not all of them. This table holds 40,000 to 50,000 clones, 91% found once. Whole-study findings and limits: CD4+ and CD8+ blood T cells expanded clonally by week 6 at 0.1 to 3.0 mg/kg.

The TCR originated in an adult with an advanced solid tumor such as melanoma, head and neck, liver or kidney cancer. The starting material was CD4+ or CD8+ T cells sorted from blood, obtained in a trial of the OX40 agonist ivuxolimab. The rearrangement links TRBV4-1 to TRBJ2-7, with D perhaps TRBD1 (5 bases). The CDR3 sequence: CASSQDLGAPSYEQYF. The CDR3 nucleotides read TGCGCCAGCAGCCAAGATCTAGGGGCACCTTCCTACGAGCAGTACTTC.